The entry below describes one T cell receptor beta chain. Its antigen is not identified. This sample is drawn from a study of cytotoxic CD8 clonotypes in ibrutinib-treated CLL. Notes on the study in general: Clonality went higher at ibrutinib response and then dropped back toward baseline at progression. Age-matched healthy donor levels were exceeded by baseline clonality, which tracked circulating CD8+ T-cell counts.

Generated by immunoSEQ multiplex PCR, the TCRdb table keeps only in-frame clones and is missing some. In the table there are approximately 350,000 clones, around 66% of which are singletons. Per the germline V gene, CDR1 is MNHNS and CDR2 is SASEGT. Trimming removed 8 bases from V and 11 bases from J; junction bases left unmatched: 9. The CDR3 contains 14 residues. This material consisted of PBMCs, taken after 36 months of ibrutinib treatment. The receptor was isolated from a human donor with chronic lymphocytic leukemia. The rearrangement links TRBV6-1 to TRBJ1-6; 10 bases line up with TRBD1. For the CDR3, the DNA is TGTGCCAGCCTCCGGACAGGGGGTTTCACACCCCTCCACTTT. This sequence encodes CASLRTGGFTPLHF.